Listed here are 7 T cell receptor beta chains from one sample, sequenced in a study of CD8 T cells in ankylosing spondylitis. The antigens of these receptors remain unknown. TCRdb fed the 5' RACE reads into MiXCR, producing one record per CDR3 protein. The table shows approximately 550,000 distinct CDR3 sequences, with over 9.5% occurring only once. Study-level points and caveats: A motif in TCR beta, a set of under 10 highly homologous variants, appeared characteristic of ankylosing spondylitis blood.

The sample was blood, either unsorted or a sorted T cell fraction (not recorded which). These receptors were obtained from a male donor with ankylosing spondylitis.

This sequence joins TRBV14 and TRBJ2-3; 9 bases are shared with TRBD2. The germline V gene has CDR1 SGHDN and CDR2 FVKESK. CDR3 length equals 17 residues. The trim removed 4 bases at V and 3 bases at J, leaving 11 bases unmatched. The DNA for the CDR3 is TGTGCCAGCAGCCCCCGGACTAGCGCCAGAGGGACAGATACGCAGTATTTT. This translates into CASSPRTSARGTDTQYF.

This clonotype showed up just a few times. The chain is built from TRBV28 and TRBJ2-5; 8 bases match TRBD2. Trimming removed 7 bases from V and 5 bases from J; junction bases left unmatched: 3. CDR1 is MDHEN, CDR2 SYDVKM, per germline. The CDR3 has 12 amino acids. The CDR3 sequence is CASTGGEETQYF. The CDR3 nucleotides are TGTGCCAGCACGGGGGGGGAGGAGACCCAGTACTTC.

The chain recombines TRBV7-2 with TRBJ2-7; 7 bases map to TRBD2. The germline V gene encodes CDR1 SGHTA and CDR2 FQGNSA. V trimming: 1 base; J trimming: 2 bases; junction bases outside the gene matches: 5. The CDR3 extends over 15 amino acids. The CDR3: CASSLGLADTYEQYF. The CDR3 coding sequence is TGTGCCAGCAGCTTAGGCCTAGCGGATACCTACGAGCAGTACTTC.

This clonotype has only a few counts. The rearrangement uses TRBV5-1 and TRBJ1-2; TRBD1 aligns across 11 bases. The CDR3 contains 15 residues. Germline-derived CDR1 and CDR2 are SGHRS and YFSETQ. V lost 3 bases, J lost 4 bases, and 5 bases stayed unmatched. The CDR3 DNA follows: TGCGCCAGCAGCTCGGGGACAGGGGGGCCCTATGGCTACACCTTC. Translating gives CASSSGTGGPYGYTF.

This clonotype has more than one count but fewer than ten. The rearrangement joins TRBV12-5 to TRBJ2-2; 7 bases are a match to TRBD2. The J segment lost 5 bases and the V segment lost 3 bases, leaving 6 bases of the junction unmatched. From germline, CDR1 is LGHNT and CDR2 FRNRAP. The CDR3 is made up of 15 amino acids. CDR3 region: CASGFPGGGTGELFF. The DNA for the CDR3 is TGTGCTAGTGGTTTTCCGGGAGGAGGGACCGGGGAGCTGTTTTTT.

This clonotype was seen a handful of times. The chain has TRBV28 and TRBJ2-2; no definite D call. V was trimmed by 6 bases and J by 4 bases, leaving 9 bases between them. CDR1 MDHEN and CDR2 SYDVKM come from the germline V gene. The CDR3 runs to 13 residues. CDR3 loop: CASSPPSTGELFF. CDR3 nucleotides: TGTGCCAGCAGCCCCCCCTCCACCGGGGAGCTGTTTTTT.

This clonotype was recorded only once. The chain recombines TRBV20-1 with TRBJ2-5, with 8 nucleotides matching TRBD2. V trimming: 4 bases; J trimming: 7 bases; junction bases outside the gene matches: 11. Germline V CDR1 and CDR2: DFQATT, SNEGSKA (reference sequence). This CDR3 region has 14 residues. The CDR3 loop is CSAKGREGLRTQYF. The CDR3 bases are TGCAGTGCTAAAGGACGGGAGGGCCTAAGGACCCAGTACTTC.